The T cell receptor (beta chain) under discussion was sequenced for a study of T cells after yellow fever vaccination. Overall study results and limits: Only a small proportion of the clonotypes turned up in both the CD4 and the CD8 compartments, likely arising from convergent recombination. Subsequent booster samples again held most clones from primary vaccination (96% CD4, just under 90% CD8). Peaking faster, on day 5 versus 15, the secondary response was nonetheless weaker.

Template switching by 5'RACE produced TCR cDNA, adding a universal primer site and UMIs. TCRdb re-called the 5' RACE reads through MiXCR, storing one row per CDR3 protein. Here the sample spans about 340,000 distinct CDR3 sequences, roughly 4% being singletons. With regard to this clonotype: Its cognate antigen is unknown.

This receptor was obtained from a man aged 18 to 30 who received the YFV17D yellow fever vaccine. Sequencing used PBMCs, obtained 5 days after the yellow fever booster vaccination.

The CDR3 nucleotides are TGTGCTAGTGGAGGAGGCAGGCAGAACACCGGGGAGCTGTTTTTT. This codes for CASGGGRQNTGELFF. V usage is TRBV12-5 and J usage is TRBJ2-2; weak D call: TRBD2 (5 bases). CDR3 length equals 15 residues. V was trimmed by 6 bases and J by 1 base, leaving 12 bases between them. The germline gives CDR1 LGHNT, CDR2 FRNRAP.